This T cell receptor beta chain was recovered during a study of OX40 agonist ivuxolimab in advanced cancers. Study-wide background: Patients with hepatocellular carcinoma, melanoma, renal cell or head and neck cancer made up the dose-escalation patients.

Whole-study results and caveats: At 0.1 to 3.0 mg/kg, clonal expansion of CD4+ and CD8+ blood T cells had occurred by week 6. Among the lowest peripheral clonal expansion occurred in 0.1-3.0 mg/kg partial responders. No determination was made of the antigen specificity of the expanded peripheral T cells.

This clone appeared once. The antigen is undetermined. The table came from immunoSEQ multiplex PCR; TCRdb's copy has only in-frame clones and leaves some out. This table holds roughly 65,000 clones, around 88% found once. From germline, CDR1 is KGHSH and CDR2 LQKENI. V shed 2 bases and J shed 7 bases, with 12 bases lying between them. The CDR3 loop spans 13 amino acids. The chain is built from TRBV18 and TRBJ2-7; D uncertain. This receptor was taken from an adult with an advanced solid tumor such as melanoma, head and neck, liver or kidney cancer. The sample was CD4+ or CD8+ T cells sorted from blood, taken in a trial of the OX40 agonist ivuxolimab. The CDR3, as DNA: TGTGCCAGCTCACCAGGGTGGGGTTGGGAGCAGTACTTC. Protein sequence: CASSPGWGWEQYF. The full variable domain, in which reference TRBV18 and TRBJ2-7 provide the parts outside the CDR3, is NAGVMQNPRHLVRRRGQEARLRCSPMKGHSHVYWYRQLPEEGLKFMVYLQKENIIDESGMPKERFSAEFPKEGPSILRIQQVVRGDSAAYFCASSPGWGWEQYFGPGTRLTVT.